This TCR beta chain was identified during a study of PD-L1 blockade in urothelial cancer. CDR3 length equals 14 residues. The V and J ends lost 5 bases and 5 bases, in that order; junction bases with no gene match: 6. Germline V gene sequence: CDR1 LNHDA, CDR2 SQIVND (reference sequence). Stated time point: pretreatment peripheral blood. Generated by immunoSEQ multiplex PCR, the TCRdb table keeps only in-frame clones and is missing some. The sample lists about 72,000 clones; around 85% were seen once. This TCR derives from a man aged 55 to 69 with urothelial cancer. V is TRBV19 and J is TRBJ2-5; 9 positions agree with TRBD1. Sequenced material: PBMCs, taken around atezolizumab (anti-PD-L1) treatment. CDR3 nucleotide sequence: TGTGCCAGTAGTTCGAGACAGGGGGGTGAGACCCAGTACTTC. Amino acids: CASSSRQGGETQYF.